Presented here are 20 T cell receptor beta chains from one specimen sequenced in a study of technical replicates of blood from a handful of donors. Libraries were prepared by immunoSEQ multiplex PCR; TCRdb keeps only in-frame clonotypes and omits some of them. This table holds about 79,000 clones, approximately 91% found once. Sample: T cells isolated from PBMCs. All receptors come from a human donor in good health. Some clones in this sample may be carry-over from other donors' samples.

The CDR3 region is CASSLEQNSYEQYF. The CDR3 region has the DNA TGTGCCAGCAGCTTAGAACAAAATTCCTACGAGCAGTACTTC. The genes are TRBV7-9 and TRBJ2-7; no firm D call. Germline assignment: CDR1 SEHNR and CDR2 FQNEAQ (reference sequence). Deletions cut 1 base from V and 1 base from J, with 8 bases between. This CDR3 has 14 residues.

The chain employs TRBV6-5 and TRBJ1-2; 9 nucleotides align to TRBD1. Per the germline V gene, CDR1 is MNHEY and CDR2 is SVGAGI. This CDR3 comprises 14 residues. The junction had 6 bases not matched to a gene; V was cut back by 2 bases and J by 8 bases. The CDR3 spells CASSYRDRVGGYTF. The CDR3 DNA reads TGTGCCAGCAGTTACAGGGACAGGGTAGGAGGCTACACCTTC.

This chain joins TRBV6-5 and TRBJ2-1; D ambiguous. The ends were cut back, 4 bases at V and 6 bases at J, with 4 bases in the middle. From germline, CDR1 is MNHEY and CDR2 SVGAGI. The CDR3 contains 11 residues. CDR3 sequence (DNA): TGTGCCAGCAGTTCTAGCAATGAGCAGTTCTTC. Its protein product is CASSSSNEQFF.

This clone was observed a single time. The chain has TRBV18 and TRBJ1-1; D call uncertain. The CDR3 length is 13 residues. The germline CDR1 and CDR2 sequences are KGHSH and LQKENI. V was shortened by 3 bases and J by 3 bases, with 8 bases between the two germline ends. This chain's CDR3 is CASSPREYTEAFF. The CDR3 DNA reads as TGTGCCAGCTCACCGAGGGAGTACACTGAAGCTTTCTTT.

The chain uses TRBV19 and TRBJ2-5, with 8 bases fitting TRBD1. Germline V gene data show CDR1 as LNHDA and CDR2 as SQIVND (reference sequence). Trimming took 6 bases from V and 4 from J; bases not matched to a gene: 10. The length of the CDR3 is 15 residues. The CDR3 reads CASSVQGALGETQYF. The DNA for the CDR3 is TGTGCCAGTAGCGTGCAGGGGGCGTTGGGAGAGACCCAGTACTTC.

The chain joins TRBV19 to TRBJ2-3; D not resolved. With 3 bases removed from V and 2 bases from J, the gap between germline ends came to 6 bases. Germline lookup yields CDR1 LNHDA and CDR2 SQIVND (reference sequence). CDR3 size: 13 residues. CDR3 DNA: TGTGCCAGTAGTATCTCCTACACAGATACGCAGTATTTT. Translating it yields CASSISYTDTQYF.

V gene TRBV28 combines with J gene TRBJ2-2, with 7 bases matching TRBD2. This CDR3 has 17 amino acids. The trim removed 7 bases at V and 0 bases at J, leaving 11 bases unmatched. Germline V gene sequence: CDR1 MDHEN, CDR2 SYDVKM. The CDR3 reads CASNTYRRETNTGELFF. The CDR3 DNA reads as TGTGCCAGCAATACCTACAGGCGGGAGACGAACACCGGGGAGCTGTTTTTT.

The chain combines TRBV2 with TRBJ1-2; D may be TRBD1 (5 bases). The CDR3 has 14 residues. CDR1 is SNHLY and CDR2 is FYNNEI in the germline V gene. The V gene lost 1 base and the J gene lost 7 bases, with 13 bases spanning the gap. CDR3 loop: CASSEGFQGAGYTF. As DNA, the CDR3 is TGTGCCAGCAGTGAAGGGTTTCAGGGTGCTGGCTACACCTTC.

This clone was seen a few times. The chain links TRBV19 to TRBJ1-5; no clear D gene. The CDR3 runs to 13 residues. V dropped 3 bases and J dropped 7 bases, with 10 bases sitting between them. The germline CDR1 and CDR2 sequences are LNHDA and SQIVND (reference sequence). CDR3 nucleotide sequence: TGTGCCAGTAGTATCTACTTATCACAGCCCCAGCATTTT. Residues: CASSIYLSQPQHF.

This clone came up once. The rearrangement joins TRBV7-9 to TRBJ2-7, with D possibly TRBD2 on 5 matching bases. From germline, CDR1 is SEHNR and CDR2 FQNEAQ (reference sequence). This CDR3 contains 13 residues. Trimming took 5 bases from V and 4 from J, leaving 12 bases between them. CDR3 nucleotide sequence: TGTGCCAGCAGCCTTGTTACGGGGTACGAGCAGTACTTC. Protein sequence: CASSLVTGYEQYF. Supplemented by reference TRBV7-9 and TRBJ2-7, the full variable domain reads DTGVSQNPRHKITKRGQNVTFRCDPISEHNRLYWYRQTLGQGPEFLTYFQNEAQLEKSRLLSDRFSAERPKGSFSTLEIQRTEQGDSAMYLCASSLVTGYEQYFGPGTRLTVT.

The chain couples TRBV28 to TRBJ2-3, with 8 bases that match TRBD1. The V gene's germline CDR1 is MDHEN and CDR2 SYDVKM. This CDR3 has 15 residues. J gave up 1 base and V 3 bases, and 3 bases lay outside the gene matches. CDR3 in DNA: TGTGCCAGCAGTTTCCGGGACAGGCGCACAGATACGCAGTATTTT. Protein product: CASSFRDRRTDTQYF.

This clone appeared once. The chain links TRBV11-3 to TRBJ2-1; TRBD2 matches 8 bases. J gave up 4 bases and V 2 bases, and 7 bases lay outside the gene matches. This CDR3 contains 16 residues. Germline V gene lookup returns CDR1 SGHNT and CDR2 YENEEA. CDR3 in amino acids: CASSLSGRGGYNEQFF. The CDR3 DNA reads as TGTGCCAGCAGCTTATCGGGGCGCGGGGGGTACAATGAGCAGTTCTTC.

The chain couples TRBV6-5 to TRBJ1-1; D remains ambiguous. CDR1 is MNHEY, CDR2 SVGAGI, per germline. V lost 4 bases and J 12 bases, leaving 12 bases between the germline ends. The CDR3 covers 11 residues. The CDR3 spells CASSFTGMTFF. The DNA for the CDR3 is TGTGCCAGCAGTTTCACGGGGATGACTTTCTTT.

The rearrangement links TRBV5-4 to TRBJ2-1; D remains unclear. The germline V gene encodes CDR1 SGHNT and CDR2 YYREEE (reference sequence). V lost 2 bases, J lost 6 bases, and 6 bases lay in between. This CDR3 region has 12 residues. The CDR3 DNA reads TGTGCCAGCAGCTTTAGAGGCAATGAGCAGTTCTTC. Protein product: CASSFRGNEQFF.

This chain joins TRBV27 and TRBJ1-2, with 11 nucleotides matching TRBD1. The V gene end was trimmed by 1 base and the J gene end by 10 bases; junction bases not matched to a gene: 5. The CDR3 is 14 amino acids. Germline assignment: CDR1 MNHEY and CDR2 SMNVEV (reference sequence). The CDR3 loop is CASSLYRTGGSYTF. The CDR3 nucleotides are TGTGCCAGCAGTTTATATCGGACAGGGGGCTCCTACACCTTC.

The chain combines TRBV10-3 with TRBJ1-2, with D unresolved. This CDR3 is built from 10 residues. V was pared by 3 bases and J by 8 bases, with 4 bases between. Per germline, CDR1 ENHRY and CDR2 SYGVKD. The CDR3, as DNA: TGTGCCATCAGTGACGTGGGCTACACCTTC. Amino acids: CAISDVGYTF.

This chain uses TRBV6-5 with TRBJ2-2, with D hard to call. The CDR3 spans 15 residues. Germline-derived CDR1 and CDR2 are MNHEY and SVGAGI. V was shortened by 0 bases and J by 7 bases, with 12 bases between the two germline ends. CDR3 nucleotide sequence: TGTGCCAGCAGTTACTCGACCGAGGTTGGCGGGGAGCTGTTTTTT. It specifies CASSYSTEVGGELFF.

The rearrangement joins TRBV18 to TRBJ2-2; TRBD1 matches 9 bases. Germline-derived CDR1 and CDR2 are KGHSH and LQKENI. The CDR3 extends over 17 amino acids. V trimming: 1 base; J trimming: 4 bases; junction bases outside the gene matches: 7. CDR3 residues: CASSPRGTGPGTGELFF. The CDR3 DNA reads as TGTGCCAGCTCACCACGAGGGACAGGGCCGGGCACCGGGGAGCTGTTTTTT.

The V call is TRBV19, the J call TRBJ2-5, with D perhaps TRBD2 (5 bases). The CDR3 spans 13 residues. Germline CDR1 reads LNHDA; CDR2 reads SQIVND (reference sequence). Trimming took off 4 bases at V and 2 bases at J, with 8 bases between the two ends. CDR3 protein: CASSRTGQETQYF. The CDR3 nucleotides are TGTGCCAGTAGTAGGACGGGACAAGAGACCCAGTACTTC.

Turning to this clone: Other DNA sequences of this sample code for an identical CDR3. The chain joins TRBV5-4 to TRBJ2-7; D is undetermined. Trimming pared 3 bases from V and 1 base from J, leaving 2 bases between. CDR1 is SGHNT and CDR2 is YYREEE in the germline V gene (reference sequence). This CDR3 is 11 amino acids long. Written as DNA, the CDR3 is TGTGCCAGCAGCTCGTCCTACGAGCAGTACTTC. Amino acids: CASSSSYEQYF.